These T cell receptor beta chains were read from a single sample in a study of T-cell reconstitution after alpha-beta-depleted transplantation in children. One entry per CDR3 protein, called by TCRdb with MiXCR from the PCR reads. Counted here are about 830,000 distinct CDR3 sequences, 15% to 20% occurring once; the ten biggest clones make up about 5%. Sample: PBMCs, mostly from graft donor cells, taken 360 days after TCRalphabeta/CD19-depleted stem cell transplant. Receptors originate from a male patient between 10 and 17 years old who had a stem cell transplant for acute lymphoblastic leukemia, so the T cells may come from the graft donor. Each CDR3 is given with its conserved first and last residue. Each record gives: D gene, clone size, J gene, V gene, CDR3 protein, CDR3 DNA. The D gene is left open where the match is weak. Rows give clone size only sometimes, using once, few, many, or a class for an expanded clone.

D: NA
size: NA
J: TRBJ1-2
V: TRBV7-3
CDR3: CASSSQRRGAGYTF
DNA: TGTGCCAGCAGCTCCCAACGGAGGGGGGCAGGCTACACCTTC

D: NA
size: NA
J: TRBJ2-7
V: TRBV4-1
CDR3: CASSPRVGAYEQYF
DNA: TGCGCCAGCAGCCCTAGGGTAGGAGCCTACGAGCAGTACTTC

D: NA
size: NA
J: TRBJ1-6
V: TRBV29-1
CDR3: CSVASGDNSPLHF
DNA: TGCAGCGTTGCGTCCGGGGATAATTCACCCCTCCACTTT

D: NA
size: few
J: TRBJ1-1
V: TRBV20-1
CDR3: CSARGRQQNTEAFF
DNA: TGCAGTGCTAGAGGGAGACAACAGAACACTGAAGCTTTCTTT

D: TRBD2
size: few
J: TRBJ2-1
V: TRBV20-1
CDR3: CSAPETLADYNEQFF
DNA: TGCAGTGCCCCCGAGACACTAGCGGACTACAATGAGCAGTTCTTC

D: TRBD2
size: many
J: TRBJ2-1
V: TRBV4-2
CDR3: CASSQEEIAGDQQFF
DNA: TGTGCCAGCAGCCAAGAGGAAATAGCGGGGGACCAGCAGTTCTTC

D: NA
size: few
J: TRBJ1-1
V: TRBV4-1
CDR3: CASSQGAGRFDTEAFF
DNA: TGCGCCAGCAGCCAAGGGGCAGGGCGATTCGACACTGAAGCTTTCTTT

D: TRBD2
size: few
J: TRBJ2-1
V: TRBV6-2/TRBV6-3
CDR3: CASRASGVYNEQFF
DNA: TGTGCCAGCAGGGCTAGCGGAGTCTACAATGAGCAGTTCTTC

D: TRBD1
size: NA
J: TRBJ2-7
V: TRBV10-3
CDR3: CAIEAGQGMSHEQYF
DNA: TGTGCCATCGAAGCGGGACAGGGAATGTCGCACGAGCAGTACTTC

D: NA
size: many
J: TRBJ2-2
V: TRBV9
CDR3: CASSVDWNTGELFF
DNA: TGTGCCAGCAGCGTAGATTGGAACACCGGGGAGCTGTTTTTT

D: NA
size: NA
J: TRBJ2-7
V: TRBV5-1
CDR3: CASSFPGEVGEQYF
DNA: TGCGCCAGCAGCTTCCCAGGGGAGGTTGGCGAGCAGTACTTC

D: NA
size: few
J: TRBJ2-7
V: TRBV7-3
CDR3: CASSLPPFREQYF
DNA: TGTGCCAGCAGCTTACCCCCTTTTCGCGAGCAGTACTTC

D: TRBD2
size: NA
J: TRBJ2-3
V: TRBV7-9
CDR3: CASSGRTRRPDTQYF
DNA: TGTGCCAGCAGCGGCCGGACTAGGCGGCCAGATACGCAGTATTTT

D: NA
size: few
J: TRBJ2-4
V: TRBV20-1
CDR3: CSASYRAKNIQYF
DNA: TGCAGTGCTAGCTACCGAGCCAAAAACATTCAGTACTTC

D: NA
size: NA
J: TRBJ1-1
V: TRBV27
CDR3: CASSYLGVGTEAFF
DNA: TGTGCCAGCAGTTATCTGGGGGTAGGGACTGAAGCTTTCTTT

D: TRBD2
size: many
J: TRBJ2-3
V: TRBV7-2
CDR3: CASSPWTSASDTQYF
DNA: TGTGCCAGCAGCCCGTGGACTAGCGCCTCAGATACGCAGTATTTT

D: NA
size: few
J: TRBJ2-1
V: TRBV11-2
CDR3: CASSLSEGVYNEQFF
DNA: TGTGCCAGCAGCTTATCCGAGGGAGTGTACAATGAGCAGTTCTTC

D: NA
size: few
J: TRBJ2-7
V: TRBV29-1
CDR3: CSVEVPTGAPEYEQYF
DNA: TGCAGCGTTGAAGTCCCAACGGGAGCCCCTGAGTACGAGCAGTACTTC

D: TRBD1
size: many
J: TRBJ2-2
V: TRBV4-1
CDR3: CASSLGTGGNTGELFF
DNA: TGCGCCAGCAGCCTCGGGACAGGGGGAAACACCGGGGAGCTGTTTTTT

D: NA
size: NA
J: TRBJ2-7
V: TRBV5-1
CDR3: CASTRGAEWGEQYF
DNA: TGCGCCAGCACGAGGGGAGCGGAGTGGGGCGAGCAGTACTTC

D: TRBD1
size: NA
J: TRBJ2-7
V: TRBV4-1
CDR3: CASSSRDRGSSSYEQYF
DNA: TGCGCCAGCAGCTCCCGGGACAGGGGATCGAGCTCCTACGAGCAGTACTTC

D: NA
size: few
J: TRBJ2-7
V: TRBV4-2
CDR3: CASSQTTSSNPYEQYF
DNA: TGTGCCAGCAGCCAAACGACCTCCTCGAACCCCTACGAGCAGTACTTC

D: TRBD1
size: NA
J: TRBJ2-7
V: TRBV2
CDR3: CASRVTGGMGEQYF
DNA: TGTGCCAGCAGGGTAACAGGGGGAATGGGCGAGCAGTACTTC

D: NA
size: NA
J: TRBJ2-1
V: TRBV20-1
CDR3: CSASRLAYNEQFF
DNA: TGCAGTGCTAGCCGACTAGCCTACAATGAGCAGTTCTTC

D: NA
size: few
J: TRBJ1-2
V: TRBV6-5
CDR3: CASSYLGTSYGYTF
DNA: TGTGCCAGCAGTTATCTTGGCACCAGCTATGGCTACACCTTC

D: NA
size: NA
J: TRBJ2-2
V: TRBV11-1
CDR3: CASSPRLRGSKKLNTGELFF
DNA: TGTGCCAGCAGCCCACGCCTTAGGGGCTCCAAGAAGTTGAACACCGGGGAGCTGTTTTTT

D: NA
size: NA
J: TRBJ2-1
V: TRBV4-1
CDR3: CASSWSLAEGDNEQFF
DNA: TGCGCCAGCAGCTGGAGTCTAGCGGAGGGGGACAATGAGCAGTTCTTC

D: NA
size: few
J: TRBJ2-3
V: TRBV7-2
CDR3: CASSSKRSLDTQYF
DNA: TGTGCCAGCAGCTCTAAGAGGAGTCTGGATACGCAGTATTTT

D: NA
size: NA
J: TRBJ2-1
V: TRBV15
CDR3: CATSVNPSISYNEQFF
DNA: TGTGCCACCAGCGTCAATCCTAGTATCTCCTACAATGAGCAGTTCTTC

D: NA
size: once
J: TRBJ2-1
V: TRBV3-1
CDR3: CASSQRRLAGDGEQFF
DNA: TGTGCCAGCAGCCAACGCAGACTAGCAGGGGACGGGGAGCAGTTCTTC

D: NA
size: few
J: TRBJ2-5
V: TRBV5-1
CDR3: CASSLGSWGTQYF
DNA: TGCGCCAGCAGCTTGGGGTCATGGGGGACCCAGTACTTC

D: NA
size: NA
J: TRBJ2-7
V: TRBV21-1
CDR3: CASSKACRAGLYEQYF
DNA: TGTGCCAGCAGCAAAGCCTGTAGGGCCGGGCTCTACGAGCAGTACTTC

D: NA
size: NA
J: TRBJ2-7
V: TRBV3-1
CDR3: CASSRTILAFYEQYF
DNA: TGTGCCAGCAGCCGAACGATACTAGCTTTCTACGAGCAGTACTTC

D: NA
size: NA
J: TRBJ2-3
V: TRBV5-1
CDR3: CASSLMLTQSTDTQYF
DNA: TGCGCCAGCAGCTTAATGTTGACTCAGAGCACAGATACGCAGTATTTT

D: NA
size: NA
J: TRBJ2-5
V: TRBV18
CDR3: CASSPTGTILGETQYF
DNA: TGTGCCAGCTCGCCCACCGGGACAATCCTCGGAGAGACCCAGTACTTC

D: NA
size: NA
J: TRBJ2-7
V: TRBV4-1
CDR3: CASSPYPRGGSSYEQYF
DNA: TGCGCCAGCAGCCCGTATCCCAGGGGGGGGAGCTCCTACGAGCAGTACTTC

D: TRBD2
size: few
J: TRBJ2-4
V: TRBV11-1
CDR3: CASSLSAGGGPAKNIQYF
DNA: TGTGCCAGCAGCTTATCCGCGGGAGGAGGACCAGCCAAAAACATTCAGTACTTC

D: NA
size: few
J: TRBJ2-3
V: TRBV7-8
CDR3: CASSLRGTFTDTQYF
DNA: TGTGCCAGCAGCTTAAGGGGGACATTCACAGATACGCAGTATTTT

D: TRBD2
size: NA
J: TRBJ2-1
V: TRBV6-5
CDR3: CASSSQAGVSPNEQFF
DNA: TGTGCCAGCAGTTCTCAAGCGGGAGTGAGTCCTAATGAGCAGTTCTTC

D: NA
size: few
J: TRBJ2-6
V: TRBV15
CDR3: CATSRKKKGSGANVLTF
DNA: TGTGCCACCAGCAGGAAAAAAAAGGGCTCTGGGGCCAACGTCCTGACTTTC

D: TRBD2
size: few
J: TRBJ2-1
V: TRBV7-9
CDR3: CASSMGLAGAENEQFF
DNA: TGTGCCAGCAGCATGGGACTAGCGGGAGCGGAGAATGAGCAGTTCTTC

D: NA
size: once
J: TRBJ2-2
V: TRBV4-2
CDR3: CASSQDLGGTGELFF
DNA: TGTGCCAGCAGCCAAGACCTGGGGGGAACCGGGGAGCTGTTTTTT

D: NA
size: few
J: TRBJ2-2
V: TRBV6-1
CDR3: CATGELFF
DNA: TGTGCGACCGGGGAGCTGTTTTTT

D: TRBD2
size: NA
J: TRBJ2-2
V: TRBV5-1
CDR3: CASSFHIARTSRNTGELFF
DNA: TGCGCCAGCAGCTTTCATATAGCTAGGACTAGCCGGAACACCGGGGAGCTGTTTTTT

D: TRBD1
size: few
J: TRBJ2-5
V: TRBV11-2
CDR3: CASSWGTGGQETQYF
DNA: TGTGCCAGCAGCTGGGGGACAGGGGGTCAAGAGACCCAGTACTTC

D: NA
size: NA
J: TRBJ2-5
V: TRBV25-1
CDR3: CASSEVGGTQYF
DNA: TGTGCCAGCAGTGAAGTAGGGGGGACCCAGTACTTC

D: NA
size: many
J: TRBJ2-3
V: TRBV5-5
CDR3: CASGDGWSDTQYF
DNA: TGTGCCAGCGGGGATGGCTGGAGCGATACGCAGTATTTT

D: NA
size: NA
J: TRBJ2-7
V: TRBV21-1
CDR3: CASSITGWNEEYF
DNA: TGTGCCAGCAGCATTACAGGGTGGAACGAGGAGTACTTC

D: NA
size: few
J: TRBJ2-7
V: TRBV6-1
CDR3: CASSTVANTEQYF
DNA: TGTGCCAGCAGTACCGTTGCGAATACCGAGCAGTACTTC

D: NA
size: few
J: TRBJ1-5
V: TRBV5-1
CDR3: CASSPGGSYSNQPQHF
DNA: TGCGCCAGCAGCCCCGGGGGTTCCTATAGCAATCAGCCCCAGCATTTT

D: NA
size: NA
J: TRBJ1-4
V: TRBV11-2
CDR3: CASSLAERRSEKLFF
DNA: TGTGCCAGCAGCTTAGCCGAACGGCGGAGCGAAAAACTGTTTTTT

D: TRBD2
size: few
J: TRBJ2-4
V: TRBV29-1
CDR3: CSVLAGGPKNIQYF
DNA: TGCAGCGTTCTGGCGGGAGGGCCCAAAAACATTCAGTACTTC

D: TRBD1
size: many
J: TRBJ2-1
V: TRBV6-4
CDR3: CASSTRTGANEQFF
DNA: TGTGCCAGCAGCACAAGGACAGGGGCCAATGAGCAGTTCTTC

D: TRBD1
size: few
J: TRBJ2-5
V: TRBV10-3
CDR3: CAISVGTGAQETQYF
DNA: TGTGCCATCAGTGTGGGGACAGGGGCTCAAGAGACCCAGTACTTC

D: NA
size: NA
J: TRBJ2-7
V: TRBV27
CDR3: CASSWGAQGEQYF
DNA: TGTGCCAGCAGTTGGGGGGCGCAGGGCGAGCAGTACTTC

D: NA
size: NA
J: TRBJ2-3
V: TRBV28
CDR3: CSSSRRTITDTQYF
DNA: TGTTCCAGCAGTAGAAGGACCATTACAGATACGCAGTATTTT

D: TRBD1
size: few
J: TRBJ1-1
V: TRBV27
CDR3: CASRTRTGSVWGAAFF
DNA: TGTGCCAGCAGGACCCGGACAGGCTCCGTTTGGGGGGCGGCTTTCTTT

D: NA
size: NA
J: TRBJ1-5
V: TRBV7-4
CDR3: CASSLGWRTACNQPQHF
DNA: TGTGCCAGCAGCTTAGGATGGCGGACAGCTTGTAATCAGCCCCAGCATTTT

D: NA
size: few
J: TRBJ2-3
V: TRBV5-1
CDR3: CASSLEGGGPNTQYF
DNA: TGCGCCAGCAGCTTGGAGGGGGGAGGGCCGAATACGCAGTATTTT